These 10 T cell receptor beta chains were sequenced from one sample in a study of technical replicates of blood from a few donors. Profiling relied on immunoSEQ multiplex PCR, and the TCRdb table lists in-frame clones only, not all of them. This table has about 62,000 clones, about 87% appearing once. The sample was PBMCs. The receptors derive from a human donor in good health. Some clones in this sample may be carry-over from other donors' samples.

This rearrangement joins TRBV9 to TRBJ2-4; TRBD1 matches at 10 bases. The germline V gene encodes CDR1 SGDLS and CDR2 YYNGEE. Trimming removed 1 base from V and 6 bases from J; junction bases left unmatched: 4. The CDR3 spans 15 residues. The CDR3 loop is CASSVSGTGVNIQYF. CDR3 coding DNA: TGTGCCAGCAGCGTATCCGGGACAGGGGTAAACATTCAGTACTTC.

V is TRBV19 and J is TRBJ1-5, with D possibly matching TRBD1 (5 bases). V was cut by 3 bases and J by 2 bases, with 11 bases left in between. The V gene's germline CDR1 is LNHDA and CDR2 SQIVND (reference sequence). CDR3 length: 15 residues. CDR3 nucleotide sequence: TGTGCCAGTAGTATTCCCGGCAGGGGCAATCAGCCCCAGCATTTT. This gives the protein CASSIPGRGNQPQHF. Filled out from reference TRBV19 and TRBJ1-5, the complete variable domain reads DGGITQSPKYLFRKEGQNVTLSCEQNLNHDAMYWYRQDPGQGLRLIYYSQIVNDFQKGDIAEGYSVSREKKESFPLTVTSAQKNPTAFYLCASSIPGRGNQPQHFGDGTRLSIL.

Of note for this clone: This specimen includes other DNA sequences encoding the same CDR3. The chain joins TRBV4-3 to TRBJ2-7; the D gene is possibly TRBD1 (6 bases). Looked up from germline, CDR1 is LGHNA and CDR2 is YSLEER. Trimming shortened V by 0 bases and J by 1 base, and 10 bases separated the two germline ends. The length of the CDR3 is 15 residues. The CDR3 bases are TGCGCCAGCAGCCAAGACCAGAGGGGGTCCTACGAGCAGTACTTC. Translation gives CASSQDQRGSYEQYF.

The chain combines TRBV19 with TRBJ1-3, with 9 positions matching TRBD1. The CDR3 consists of 15 residues. Germline loops: CDR1 LNHDA, CDR2 SQIVND (reference sequence). The V segment lost 5 bases and the J segment 3 bases; nucleotides outside the gene matches: 5. In DNA, the CDR3 is TGTGCCAGTAGTGGACAGGGGTTAGGTGGAAACACCATATATTTT. Protein product: CASSGQGLGGNTIYF.

The rearrangement uses TRBV5-1 and TRBJ2-5, with D maybe TRBD1 (5 bases). The CDR3 has 14 residues. Germline CDR1 reads SGHRS; CDR2 reads YFSETQ. V was clipped by 4 bases and J by 1 base, with 11 bases between them. The CDR3 DNA reads TGCGCCAGCAGCCCCGACAGAAGCCAAGAGACCCAGTACTTC. It codes for CASSPDRSQETQYF. Drawing the rest from reference TRBV5-1 and TRBJ2-5, the complete variable domain is KAGVTQTPRYLIKTRGQQVTLSCSPISGHRSVSWYQQTPGQGLQFLFEYFSETQRNKGNFPGRFSGRQFSNSRSEMNVSTLELGDSALYLCASSPDRSQETQYFGPGTRLLVL.

CDR3 region: CASSQVFGTGNTEAFF. CDR3 DNA: TGCGCCAGCAGCCAAGTTTTTGGGACAGGGAACACTGAAGCTTTCTTT. The J gene is TRBJ1-1, the V gene TRBV4-1; 8 nucleotides agree with TRBD1. The germline CDR1 and CDR2 sequences are MGHRA and YSYEKL. Trimming took 1 base from V and 1 from J; bases not matched to a gene: 5. The CDR3 extends over 16 amino acids.

This clone was picked up one time. The V call is TRBV7-9, the J call TRBJ2-5, with D possibly being TRBD2 (5 bases). Germline-derived CDR1 and CDR2 are SEHNR and FQNEAQ (reference sequence). The CDR3 sequence is 12 residues long. The V end lost 5 bases, the J end lost 5 bases, and 9 bases lay between the germline ends. In DNA, the CDR3 is TGTGCCAGCAGCGACTATGCGGAGACCCAGTACTTC. It translates to CASSDYAETQYF.

The chain employs TRBV11-2 and TRBJ2-2, with D unclear. Germline lookup yields CDR1 SGHAT and CDR2 FQNNGV. The CDR3 has 15 residues. Trimming pared 4 bases from V and 4 bases from J, leaving 13 bases between. Here the CDR3 DNA reads TGTGCCAGCAGCTCGATCAGAAGGAGCACCGGGGAGCTGTTTTTT. Amino acids: CASSSIRRSTGELFF.

As DNA, the CDR3 is TGTGCCAGCAGCGCGACAGGGATCGGGGTGGAGCAGTACTTC. It yields the protein CASSATGIGVEQYF. This chain joins TRBV9 and TRBJ2-7, with 7 nucleotides matching TRBD1. The CDR3 is 14 amino acids. Unmatched junction bases numbered 10, after V lost 3 bases and J lost 7 bases. Germline-derived CDR1 and CDR2 are SGDLS and YYNGEE.

As for this clone: One end of the junction varies from germline; a read error may be responsible. This sequence joins TRBV2 and TRBJ2-7; TRBD1 might be the D (6 bases). The CDR3 sequence is 12 residues long. Germline CDR1 reads SNHLY; CDR2 reads FYNNEI. CDR3 amino acids: CASRGESYEQYF. The DNA for the CDR3 is TGTGCGAGCAGGGGCGAGTCCTACGAGCAGTACTTC.